The TCR beta chain under discussion was sequenced for a study of cytomegalovirus exposure and HLA in healthy donors. Study-level results: In a later analysis, TCR beta V- and J-gene trimming showed a link to a missense DCLRE1C variant.

Comment on this clone: Its specificity is unknown.

The PCR was carried out with 60 Vbeta primers and 13 Jbeta primers. The protocol was immunoSEQ multiplex PCR, while the TCRdb copy is restricted to in-frame clones and leaves out a portion. The sample lists approximately 100,000 clones; around 74% were seen once. This CDR3 region has 15 residues. The trim removed 4 bases at V and 5 bases at J, leaving 9 bases unmatched. Per germline, CDR1 SGHRS and CDR2 YFSETQ. Sequencing was carried out using PBMCs. This receptor was obtained from a woman aged 35 to 49 in good health and CMV-seronegative. The chain recombines TRBV5-1 with TRBJ1-1; 9 nucleotides match TRBD1. This CDR3 reads CASSGAGTGITEAFF. In nucleotides, the CDR3 is TGCGCCAGCAGCGGCGCCGGGACAGGGATTACTGAAGCTTTCTTT.